One and the same sample provided the 15 T cell receptor beta chains below, sequenced in a study of regulatory T cells in long-lasting Graves disease. The time point is: newly diagnosed GD, antithyroid drugs for less than 3 months. Following extraction of RNA from PBMCs, that RNA was used to make the TCR library. Sequencing libraries for TCR beta were prepared with iRepertoire HTBI primers and Arm-PCR of CDR3 regions. One entry per CDR3 protein, called by TCRdb with MiXCR from the multiplex PCR reads. The sample gives 550,000 or so distinct CDR3 sequences, about 11% of which show up once; roughly 8.2% is in the top ten. These data also featured in a second study, about T cells in Graves' hyperthyroidism and ophthalmopathy.

Source: peripheral blood mononuclear cells (PBMCs), taken at new diagnosis, from a patient treated with antithyroid drugs. Every receptor here comes from a woman between 25 and 40 years old with Graves disease.

This clonotype was observed a handful of times. The V and J genes are TRBV10-2 and TRBJ1-1; a possible D gene is TRBD1 (6 bases). The CDR3 has 16 amino acids. The V gene's germline CDR1 is WSHSY and CDR2 SAAADI. V was cut by 2 bases and J by 3 bases, with 16 bases left in between. CDR3 sequence reads: CASSEGRGASDTEAFF. CDR3 coding DNA: TGCGCCAGCAGTGAGGGGAGGGGGGCCAGTGACACTGAAGCTTTCTTT.

The chain is built from TRBV6-2 or TRBV6-3 and TRBJ2-7; tentatively, D is TRBD2 (5 bases). CDR1 and CDR2 from the germline V gene are MNHEY and SVGEGT. The CDR3 is 13 residues long. Trimming removed 6 bases at V and 2 bases at J, with 11 bases between. The CDR3: CASREVETYEQYF. CDR3 bases: TGTGCCAGCAGGGAGGTGGAGACCTACGAGCAGTACTTC.

This clonotype was seen a handful of times. The chain carries TRBV19 and TRBJ1-2; no definite D call. V was trimmed by 3 bases and J by 4 bases, leaving 21 bases between them. The germline gives CDR1 LNHDA, CDR2 SQIVND (reference sequence). This CDR3 is 17 amino acids long. CDR3 bases: TGTGCCAGTAGTATCGGATTCGAGGGAAGGAGGGTCTATGGCTACACCTTC. This encodes CASSIGFEGRRVYGYTF. Supplemented by reference TRBV19 and TRBJ1-2, the full variable domain reads DGGITQSPKYLFRKEGQNVTLSCEQNLNHDAMYWYRQDPGQGLRLIYYSQIVNDFQKGDIAEGYSVSREKKESFPLTVTSAQKNPTAFYLCASSIGFEGRRVYGYTFGSGTRLTVV.

At least ten counts were recorded for this clonotype. The V gene is TRBV7-2, the J gene TRBJ2-2; 7 bases align to TRBD1. Germline assignment: CDR1 SGHTA and CDR2 FQGNSA. CDR3 length equals 17 residues. Losses at the gene ends were 5 bases for V and 0 bases for J; bases not matched to a gene: 9. The CDR3 spells CASSLSRQGANTGELFF. In DNA, the CDR3 is TGTGCCAGCAGCCTTAGCAGACAGGGCGCGAACACCGGGGAGCTGTTTTTT.

Ten or more counts support this clonotype. The chain recombines TRBV7-8 with TRBJ1-5; 8 nucleotides match TRBD1. This CDR3 contains 16 residues. Germline V lookup: CDR1 SGHVS, CDR2 FQNEAQ. J gave up 1 base and V 5 bases, and 7 bases lay outside the gene matches. This chain's CDR3 is CASSPGPGGSNQPQHF. The CDR3 DNA follows: TGTGCCAGCAGCCCTGGGCCAGGGGGCAGCAATCAGCCCCAGCATTTT.

Ten or more counts support this clonotype. The rearrangement uses TRBV11-3 and TRBJ2-5; no reliable D call. The CDR3 totals 13 residues. The germline CDR1 and CDR2 sequences are SGHNT and YENEEA. Between the trimmed V and J ends, which lost 4 bases and 7 bases, there was a span of 13 bases. The CDR3 DNA reads TGTGCCAGCAGCTCTCGACGACGAGCGACCCAGTACTTC. The encoded protein is CASSSRRRATQYF.

This clonotype was picked up many times. A junction boundary mismatches the germline segment, possibly from a read error. The V gene is TRBV12-3 or TRBV12-4, the J gene TRBJ1-1, with unresolved D. This CDR3 has 13 amino acids. CDR3 nucleotides: TGTGCCAGCAGTTTATATCCGAACACTGAGGCTTTCTTT. Translating gives CASSLYPNTEAFF.

This clonotype was recorded many times. This sequence joins TRBV6-5 and TRBJ1-2; D possibly corresponds to TRBD1 (5 bases). Germline V gives CDR1 MNHEY, CDR2 SVGAGI. Trimming cost V 1 base and J 4 bases, with 13 bases left between them. The CDR3 spans 15 residues. The CDR3: CASSYWDGGFYGYTF. CDR3 coding DNA: TGTGCCAGCAGTTACTGGGACGGGGGATTCTATGGCTACACCTTC.

Many counts were recorded for this clonotype. The chain carries TRBV20-1 and TRBJ1-2, with D possibly matching TRBD1 (6 bases). V lost 3 bases to trimming and J lost 4 bases, with 21 bases between them. CDR1 is DFQATT, CDR2 SNEGSKA, per germline (reference sequence). CDR3 length: 16 residues. The CDR3, as DNA: TGCAGTGCTAGGAATAAAGACAGGCCCCACTTCTATGGCTACACCTTC. It translates to CSARNKDRPHFYGYTF.

The chain links TRBV11-2 to TRBJ1-1; D unresolved. Trimming removed 7 bases at V and 4 bases at J, with 13 bases between. Germline V gene lookup returns CDR1 SGHAT and CDR2 FQNNGV. The CDR3 totals 13 residues. DNA of the CDR3: TGTGCCAGCATCCAATTGGGGATCACTGAAGCTTTCTTT. Its protein product is CASIQLGITEAFF.

There are many counts of this clonotype. In nucleotides, the CDR3 is TGTGCCATCGGTTATAATGAAAAACTGTTTTTT. As protein: CAIGYNEKLFF. The chain employs TRBV10-3 and TRBJ1-4; D is uncertain. CDR3 size: 11 residues. V dropped 8 bases and J dropped 4 bases, with 5 bases sitting between them. CDR1 is ENHRY and CDR2 is SYGVKD in the germline V gene.

DNA of the CDR3: TGTGCCAGCAGCTTAGTGGCAGGGCCGGGCAATCAGCCCCAGCATTTT. Translated: CASSLVAGPGNQPQHF. This chain uses TRBV7-2 with TRBJ1-5; D perhaps matches TRBD1 (5 bases). This CDR3 comprises 16 residues. V lost 1 base and J 2 bases, leaving 12 bases between the germline ends. The germline V gene encodes CDR1 SGHTA and CDR2 FQGNSA.

In its sample, this clonotype was seen a few times. This chain uses TRBV29-1 with TRBJ2-1; 7 bases fit TRBD2. Germline V gene data show CDR1 as SQVTM and CDR2 as ANQGSEA. CDR3 size: 16 residues. V lost 2 bases to trimming and J lost 1 base; unmatched junction nucleotides: 8. The CDR3 loop is CSVEFRDYESYNEQFF. CDR3 nucleotide sequence: TGCAGCGTTGAATTTAGGGACTATGAGTCCTACAATGAGCAGTTCTTC.

This clonotype occurred a few times. For the CDR3, the DNA is TGTGCCAGTAGTATTTTTAGCGGGAGCGGAGATACGCAGTATTTT. Its protein is CASSIFSGSGDTQYF. V usage is TRBV19 and J usage is TRBJ2-3; 9 nucleotides align to TRBD2. Germline CDR1 LNHDA, CDR2 SQIVND (reference sequence). The CDR3 totals 15 residues. V lost 3 bases and J lost 5; bases outside the gene matches: 6. The complete variable domain, with remaining parts taken from reference TRBV19 and TRBJ2-3, reads DGGITQSPKYLFRKEGQNVTLSCEQNLNHDAMYWYRQDPGQGLRLIYYSQIVNDFQKGDIAEGYSVSREKKESFPLTVTSAQKNPTAFYLCASSIFSGSGDTQYFGPGTRLTVL.

This chain uses TRBV5-1 with TRBJ2-7, with D perhaps matching TRBD1 (6 bases). With 0 bases removed from V and 2 bases from J, the gap between germline ends came to 15 bases. CDR3 length: 16 residues. The germline gives CDR1 SGHRS, CDR2 YFSETQ. The CDR3 DNA is TGCGCCAGCAGCTTGGCCGGGTCAGGGGTTACCTACGAGCAGTACTTC. Translating it yields CASSLAGSGVTYEQYF.